This entry lists 20 T cell receptor beta chains sequenced from one sample in a study of cytomegalovirus exposure and HLA in healthy donors. Measured with immunoSEQ multiplex PCR; TCRdb has only the in-frame clones, and not every one. The table has fewer than 250,000 clones, over 80% seen once; the top ten hold roughly 5.4%. The sequenced sample was PBMCs. Receptors were obtained from a woman between 18 and 29 years old in good health and CMV-seronegative.

About this clone itself: Distinct nucleotide sequences in the sample also encode this CDR3. V usage is TRBV5-1 and J usage is TRBJ2-1; D may correspond to TRBD1 or TRBD2 (6 bases each). This CDR3 comprises 15 residues. Per the germline V gene, CDR1 is SGHRS and CDR2 is YFSETQ. V was shortened by 2 bases and J by 0 bases, with 9 bases between the two germline ends. The CDR3 DNA is TGCGCCAGCAGCTTAGGGGGGAGCTCCTACAATGAGCAGTTCTTC. Encoded protein: CASSLGGSSYNEQFF.

The chain is built from TRBV6-1 and TRBJ1-2; no clear D gene. With 6 bases removed from V and 4 bases from J, the gap between germline ends came to 15 bases. The germline gives CDR1 MNHNS, CDR2 SASEGT. CDR3 length: 14 residues. The CDR3 DNA reads as TGTGCCAGCAGATGGGATGCCCCACCCTATGGCTACACCTTC. Translation: CASRWDAPPYGYTF.

The gene calls are TRBV11-2 and TRBJ2-1; D is tentatively TRBD1 or TRBD2 (5 bases each). The CDR3 covers 14 residues. Germline loops: CDR1 SGHAT, CDR2 FQNNGV. Trimming shortened V by 5 bases and J by 4 bases, and 12 bases separated the two germline ends. The CDR3 DNA follows: TGTGCCAGCAGCGCCCGGGACCCATACAATGAGCAGTTCTTC. Residues: CASSARDPYNEQFF.

This clone came up once. The chain employs TRBV4-1 and TRBJ2-7; the D gene is possibly TRBD1 (5 bases). The CDR3 extends over 13 amino acids. Trimming left V 3 bases short and J 6 bases short, with 12 bases between. Germline loops: CDR1 MGHRA, CDR2 YSYEKL. The CDR3 is CASSQIRVTEQYF. The CDR3 region has the DNA TGCGCCAGCAGCCAGATCAGGGTAACCGAGCAGTACTTC.

V is TRBV28 and J is TRBJ2-3; D possibly uses TRBD1 or TRBD2 (6 bases each). Per the germline V gene, CDR1 is MDHEN and CDR2 is SYDVKM. V gave up 5 bases and J gave up 1 base, with 16 bases separating them. This CDR3 comprises 16 residues. CDR3 protein: CASSSPGGMGTDTQYF. DNA of the CDR3: TGTGCCAGCAGTAGCCCCGGGGGCATGGGCACAGATACGCAGTATTTT.

As regards this clone: The junction shows a germline mismatch at one end, possibly a read error. V gene TRBV5-4 combines with J gene TRBJ1-1; D uncertain. Per the germline V gene, CDR1 is SGHNT and CDR2 is YYREEE (reference sequence). This CDR3 region has 12 residues. CDR3 coding DNA: TGTGCCGGCAGGAGACGGGGCACTGAAGCTTTCTTT. Amino acids: CAGRRRGTEAFF.

This clone has just a few counts. The chain has TRBV29-1 and TRBJ2-2; 9 nucleotides agree with TRBD2. The trim removed 4 bases at V and 5 bases at J, leaving 8 bases unmatched. There are 15 residues in the CDR3. CDR1 and CDR2 (germline): SQVTM, ANQGSEA. This CDR3 is CSVAPSAGGTGELFF. CDR3 bases: TGCAGCGTTGCCCCTTCGGCGGGAGGGACCGGGGAGCTGTTTTTT.

The chain is built from TRBV5-6 and TRBJ2-5, with D perhaps TRBD1 (6 bases). Trimming removed 4 bases at V and 2 bases at J, with 21 bases between. Germline loops: CDR1 SGHDT, CDR2 YYEEEE. The CDR3 is made up of 17 amino acids. The DNA of the CDR3 is TGTGCCAGCAGCCAGAAACCGGACAGCGACTTTCAAGAGACCCAGTACTTC. Its protein product is CASSQKPDSDFQETQYF.

The chain joins TRBV29-1 to TRBJ2-7; D unresolved. The V and J ends lost 4 bases and 7 bases respectively, with 17 bases between them. This CDR3 is 13 amino acids long. CDR1 SQVTM and CDR2 ANQGSEA come from the germline V gene. The CDR3 coding sequence is TGCAGCGTTGTCAGGAGCCCAACCCATGAGCAGTACTTC. Amino acid sequence: CSVVRSPTHEQYF.

The J gene is TRBJ2-5, the V gene TRBV6-5; possible D gene TRBD1, 6 bases. V gave up 6 bases and J gave up 5 bases, with 13 bases separating them. The CDR3 sequence is 13 residues long. Germline V gene lookup returns CDR1 MNHEY and CDR2 SVGAGI. For the CDR3, the DNA is TGTGCCAGCAGCCCCCCAGGGGTCGAGACCCAGTACTTC. It is translated as CASSPPGVETQYF.

J is TRBJ2-1 and V is TRBV9, with 9 bases fitting TRBD2. Germline V gene sequence: CDR1 SGDLS, CDR2 YYNGEE. The CDR3 totals 18 residues. V was clipped by 4 bases and J by 8 bases; unmatched bases: 19. CDR3 amino acids: CASSPGAGGGRAFYEQFF. As DNA, the CDR3 is TGTGCCAGCAGCCCGGGGGCTGGGGGCGGGAGGGCCTTTTATGAGCAGTTCTTC.

This sequence joins TRBV9 and TRBJ1-2; 11 bases are shared with TRBD1. Germline trimming cut 6 bases from V and 7 bases from J; bases unmatched to any gene: 5. The CDR3 loop spans 13 amino acids. Germline CDR1 and CDR2: SGDLS and YYNGEE. The CDR3 sequence: CASTRTGGSGYTF. Here the CDR3 DNA reads TGTGCCAGCACACGGACAGGGGGCTCTGGCTACACCTTC.

The rearrangement joins TRBV5-1 to TRBJ1-4; the D is unclear. Looked up from germline, CDR1 is SGHRS and CDR2 is YFSETQ. The CDR3 is made up of 13 amino acids. The ends were cut back, 0 bases at V and 5 bases at J, with 5 bases in the middle. The CDR3: CASSLEANEKLFF. The CDR3 DNA reads TGCGCCAGCAGCTTGGAGGCGAATGAAAAACTGTTTTTT.

J is TRBJ1-1 and V is TRBV28, with TRBD1 identical over 7 bases. Trimming at V came to 6 bases and at J to 7 bases, leaving 14 bases not matched to a gene. The CDR3 is 15 amino acids. Germline-derived CDR1 and CDR2 are MDHEN and SYDVKM. The CDR3 region is CASRTGADTLYEAFF. The CDR3 bases are TGTGCCAGCAGAACAGGGGCCGACACCTTGTATGAAGCTTTCTTT.

The chain has TRBV28 and TRBJ2-5; D is unclear. CDR3 size: 14 residues. Trimming pared 4 bases from V and 1 base from J, leaving 10 bases between. Germline lookup yields CDR1 MDHEN and CDR2 SYDVKM. The CDR3 is CASSSPVLQETQYF. In DNA, the CDR3 is TGTGCCAGCAGTTCCCCGGTCCTCCAAGAGACCCAGTACTTC.

This clone has just one count. The V call is TRBV6-1, the J call TRBJ1-1, with 7 positions matching TRBD1. The CDR3 extends over 13 amino acids. V lost 1 base and J lost 4; bases outside the gene matches: 0. CDR1 and CDR2 (germline): MNHNS, SASEGT. The CDR3 loop is CASSEEGATEAFF. The CDR3 DNA sequence: TGTGCCAGCAGTGAAGAGGGGGCCACTGAAGCTTTCTTT.

V gene TRBV6-5 combines with J gene TRBJ1-2; no clear D gene. The CDR3 sequence is 15 residues long. Germline values: CDR1 MNHEY, CDR2 SVGAGI. The V end was cut by 5 bases, the J end by 4 bases, with 17 bases between. The CDR3: CASSRPGPAIYGYTF. CDR3 DNA sequence: TGTGCCAGCAGTCGTCCCGGTCCCGCGATCTATGGCTACACCTTC.

The rearrangement uses TRBV9 and TRBJ2-7; TRBD2 aligns across 8 bases. J gave up 5 bases and V 0 bases, and 10 bases lay outside the gene matches. Germline CDR1 and CDR2: SGDLS and YYNGEE. CDR3 length: 16 amino acids. The CDR3 DNA reads TGTGCCAGCAGCGTAGTTGGGACTAGTCAGTGGCACGAGCAGTACTTC. It codes for CASSVVGTSQWHEQYF.

The rearrangement joins TRBV5-1 to TRBJ2-1, with TRBD2 identical over 12 bases. Unmatched junction bases numbered 10, after V lost 3 bases and J lost 9 bases. This CDR3 has 16 residues. Germline CDR1 and CDR2: SGHRS and YFSETQ. The CDR3 sequence: CASSSRQTSGGGEQFF. The CDR3 DNA reads as TGCGCCAGCAGCTCTCGCCAGACTAGCGGGGGTGGTGAGCAGTTCTTC.

The V gene is TRBV7-2, the J gene TRBJ2-5; 9 nucleotides line up with TRBD1. The ends lost 2 bases at V and 4 bases at J; junction bases unmatched: 8. CDR3 length: 16 amino acids. Per germline, CDR1 SGHTA and CDR2 FQGNSA. The CDR3 reads CASSLRGDRAPETQYF. CDR3 in DNA: TGTGCCAGCAGCTTAAGGGGGGACAGGGCCCCAGAGACCCAGTACTTC. Full variable domain (rest looked up from reference TRBV7-2 and TRBJ2-5): GAGVSQSPSNKVTEKGKDVELRCDPISGHTALYWYRQSLGQGLEFLIYFQGNSAPDKSGLPSDRFSAERTGGSVSTLTIQRTQQEDSAVYLCASSLRGDRAPETQYFGPGTRLLVL.